This T cell receptor beta chain was identified in a study of blood T cell repertoires in COVID-19. Exposed enrollees had met someone with a PCR-confirmed or clinician-diagnosed COVID-19 case at some point within the 2 weeks before study entry. Method: immunoSEQ multiplex PCR; TCRdb's copy keeps in-frame clones and lacks some. The data show 200,000 to 250,000 clones, about 90% seen once. The V end was cut by 8 bases, the J end by 4 bases, with 8 bases between. The germline CDR1 and CDR2 sequences are MNHEY and SVGAGI. CDR3 length: 11 residues. The sample taken for sequencing was PBMCs or T cells enriched from blood (not recorded which). The TCR comes from a woman in her 30s who had been exposed to COVID-19. The chain links TRBV6-5 to TRBJ1-2, with D maybe TRBD1 (5 bases). CDR3 in amino acids: CASAGGYGYTF. CDR3 DNA sequence: TGTGCCAGCGCGGGGGGCTATGGCTACACCTTC.